Listed below are T cell receptor beta chains from one sample, sequenced in a study of early T cells in non-severe SARS-CoV-2 infection. Via MiXCR, TCRdb re-called the 5' RACE reads, giving one row per CDR3 protein. The sample lists 75,000 or so distinct CDR3 sequences; about 14% were seen once. Sequencing was performed on whole blood. The receptors here all came from an adult who was a healthcare worker with PCR-confirmed SARS-CoV-2 infection or an uninfected control (not recorded which). CDR3s include the opening cysteine and the closing phenylalanine or tryptophan. Each record gives: J gene, D gene, clone size, V gene, CDR3 protein, CDR3 DNA. A D gene is named only where the DNA matches it firmly. Not every row has a clone size; where given, it reads once, few, many or a size class.

>TRBJ1-5|TRBD1|-|TRBV28
CASSLMGTGKLTQPQHF
TGTGCCAGCAGTTTAATGGGGACAGGGAAGTTAACTCAGCCCCAGCATTTT
>TRBJ2-1|-|few|TRBV20-1
CSAPRLASSGEQFF
TGCAGTGCTCCGCGGCTAGCGTCCTCCGGGGAGCAGTTCTTC
>TRBJ2-7|-|-|TRBV11-2
CASSLLRDGEQYF
TGTGCCAGCAGCTTGTTGCGGGACGGCGAGCAGTACTTC
>TRBJ2-7|TRBD1|-|TRBV29-1
CSTTGGESYEQYF
TGCAGCACGACAGGGGGCGAATCCTACGAGCAGTACTTC
>TRBJ1-6|-|-|TRBV7-8
CASSLGIGMNSPLHF
TGTGCCAGCAGCTTAGGGATAGGAATGAATTCACCCCTCCACTTT
>TRBJ2-7|TRBD2|-|TRBV20-1
CSARPIAGANYEQYF
TGCAGTGCTAGACCTATAGCGGGGGCGAACTACGAGCAGTACTTC
>TRBJ1-2|TRBD1|few|TRBV5-4
CASSPGTGAGYTF
TGTGCCAGCAGCCCCGGGACAGGGGCTGGCTACACCTTC
>TRBJ1-1|-|many|TRBV5-5
CASSPYGAMNTEAFF
TGTGCCAGCAGCCCCTATGGGGCCATGAACACTGAAGCTTTCTTT
>TRBJ2-4|-|few|TRBV29-1
CSAGAGVGNIQYF
TGCAGCGCCGGTGCAGGGGTGGGTAACATTCAGTACTTC
>TRBJ1-3|TRBD1|-|TRBV18
CASSPQGAQKGNTIYF
TGTGCCAGCTCACCTCAGGGGGCGCAGAAAGGAAACACCATATATTTT
>TRBJ2-1|-|-|TRBV7-2
CASSLTPAGPYNEQFF
TGTGCCAGCAGCTTAACCCCAGCGGGTCCTTACAATGAGCAGTTCTTC
>TRBJ2-1|TRBD2|few|TRBV6-2/TRBV6-3
CASSYGAGEVNEQFF
TGTGCCAGCAGTTACGGAGCGGGGGAAGTGAATGAGCAGTTCTTC
>TRBJ2-7|-|-|TRBV28
CASTTPTFPEQYF
TGTGCCAGCACCACTCCTACCTTCCCCGAGCAGTACTTC
>TRBJ2-7|-|-|TRBV28
CASTALGGPRAEQYF
TGTGCCAGCACCGCCTTGGGGGGCCCCCGGGCCGAGCAGTACTTC
>TRBJ1-5|-|few|TRBV6-1
CASSALWEPQHF
TGTGCCAGCAGTGCCTTATGGGAGCCCCAGCATTTT
>TRBJ1-1|-|many|TRBV11-2
CASSLLTGSNTEAFF
TGTGCCAGCAGCTTACTCACAGGCTCGAACACTGAAGCTTTCTTT
>TRBJ2-7|-|-|TRBV5-1
CASQLTYEQYF
TGCGCCAGCCAGCTTACCTACGAGCAGTACTTC
>TRBJ2-7|-|few|TRBV6-2/TRBV6-3
CASSTWTGETAYEQYF
TGTGCCAGCAGTACCTGGACGGGAGAAACGGCCTACGAGCAGTACTTC
>TRBJ2-5|-|-|TRBV6-2/TRBV6-3
CASSGPAETQYF
TGTGCCAGCTCGGGACCCGCGGAGACCCAGTACTTC
>TRBJ1-2|-|-|TRBV12-3/TRBV12-4
CASTPYRDHGYTF
TGTGCCAGCACCCCCTACAGGGACCATGGCTACACCTTC
>TRBJ1-4|TRBD1|-|TRBV7-9
CASSAPIGGAGEKLFF
TGTGCCAGCAGCGCGCCGATAGGGGGCGCAGGGGAAAAACTGTTTTTT
>TRBJ1-4|-|few|TRBV14
CASSRGGNEKLFF
TGTGCCAGCAGCCGGGGGGGGAATGAAAAACTGTTTTTT
>TRBJ1-2|-|-|TRBV6-6
CASSSMRGTGLGYGYTF
TGTGCCAGCAGCAGCATGCGGGGGACGGGGCTTGGCTATGGCTACACCTTC
>TRBJ1-5|TRBD1|few|TRBV20-1
CSAAGQSNQPQHF
TGCAGTGCTGCGGGACAGAGCAATCAGCCCCAGCATTTT
>TRBJ2-5|-|few|TRBV9
CASSVTWAETQYF
TGTGCCAGCAGCGTTACATGGGCAGAGACCCAGTACTTC
>TRBJ1-1|-|-|TRBV18
CASSPPSASIEAFF
TGTGCCAGCTCACCACCGTCGGCGAGCATTGAAGCTTTCTTT
>TRBJ2-3|-|many|TRBV19
CASSTKPGTITDTQYF
TGTGCCAGTAGTACAAAGCCCGGGACCATCACAGATACGCAGTATTTT
>TRBJ1-2|-|many|TRBV4-1
CASNLLFGGSNYGYTF
TGCGCCAGCAACCTTCTGTTTGGGGGCAGCAACTATGGCTACACCTTC
>TRBJ2-7|-|few|TRBV28
CASSRHDSSEQYF
TGTGCCAGCAGTCGACACGATTCTAGCGAGCAGTACTTC
>TRBJ1-3|TRBD1|-|TRBV20-1
CSARPGTANSGNTIYF
TGCAGTGCTAGACCCGGGACAGCAAATTCTGGAAACACCATATATTTT
>TRBJ1-2|-|few|TRBV7-9
CASSRAVGADGYTF
TGTGCCAGCAGCCGCGCCGTGGGGGCTGATGGCTACACCTTC
>TRBJ1-1|-|-|TRBV6-5
CASGEGNTEVFF
TGTGCCAGCGGGGAGGGGAACACTGAAGTTTTCTTT
>TRBJ1-2|TRBD1|-|TRBV7-9
CASSRSSTGQYDGYTF
TGTGCCAGCAGCCGTAGCAGTACGGGACAGTACGATGGCTACACCTTC
>TRBJ2-3|-|few|TRBV7-2
CASNPGVGTDTQYF
TGTGCCAGCAATCCGGGGGTTGGCACAGATACGCAGTATTTT
>TRBJ1-2|-|-|TRBV19
CASSQGLHRFGYTF
TGTGCCAGTAGTCAGGGGCTCCACCGGTTTGGCTACACCTTC
>TRBJ2-3|TRBD2|-|TRBV28
CASSPGVAGGRGYF
TGTGCCAGCAGCCCCGGGGTAGCGGGGGGCAGGGGGTATTTT
>TRBJ2-3|-|-|TRBV6-6
CASSYRGRVTDTQYF
TGTGCCAGCAGTTACCGGGGGAGAGTAACAGATACGCAGTATTTT
>TRBJ2-5|-|-|TRBV20-1
CSASLGGETQYF
TGCAGTGCTAGCCTAGGAGGAGAGACCCAGTACTTC